This TCR beta chain was identified during a study of T cell repertoires in ileal Crohn's disease. In the study overall: Postoperative therapy was given to about half: more than 10 thiopurines, around 20 anti-TNF agents.

Whole-study results and caveats: Mucosal expansions were suggested to be mainly CD8 T cells. Compared with non-smokers, active smokers at surgery showed more clonal expansions. The median delay to postoperative endoscopy was 5.5 to 8.5 months.

The time point is: neoterminal ileum biopsy at postoperative endoscopy, about 6 months after surgery. The CDR3 is made up of 17 amino acids. Germline V gene lookup returns CDR1 SGHRS and CDR2 YFSETQ. V lost 0 bases to trimming and J lost 4 bases; unmatched junction nucleotides: 10. The method was immunoSEQ multiplex PCR; TCRdb's version includes in-frame clones alone and lacks a portion of them. The table records 6,500 to 8,000 clones, about 74% of them present only once. Notes on this clone: Its target is unknown.

The clonotype originates from an adult with Crohn's disease. Sequences were obtained from ileal tissue. V usage is TRBV5-1 and J usage is TRBJ2-5, with TRBD2 identical over 9 bases. CDR3 protein: CASSLAAASGVGETQYF. CDR3 sequence (DNA): TGCGCCAGCAGCTTGGCCGCGGCTAGCGGGGTAGGAGAGACCCAGTACTTC.